These 26 T cell receptor beta chains were sequenced from one sample in a study of CD8 T cells in ankylosing spondylitis. One entry per CDR3 protein results from TCRdb running MiXCR on the 5' RACE reads. The table shows about 240,000 distinct CDR3 sequences, with more than 20% occurring only once. The specimen was blood, either unsorted or a sorted T cell fraction (not recorded which). These receptors were taken from a male donor with ankylosing spondylitis or in good health (not recorded which).

Points on this clonotype: The junction and the germline gene differ at one end; a read error may be behind it. V gene TRBV20-1 combines with J gene TRBJ2-1, with a possible D match to TRBD1 (6 bases). The CDR3 has 16 residues. The germline V gene encodes CDR1 DFQATT and CDR2 SNEGSKA (reference sequence). The CDR3 DNA follows: TGCTGTGCTCGGATCAGGACAGTCCGGGGATACAATGAGCAGTTCTTC. It encodes CCARIRTVRGYNEQFF.

This clonotype came up many times. The gene calls are TRBV6-1 and TRBJ2-7, with 11 bases fitting TRBD1. CDR1 and CDR2 (germline): MNHNS, SASEGT. CDR3 length: 14 amino acids. After removal of 8 bases from V and 0 bases from J, the junction contained 3 bases not matched to a gene. CDR3 sequence reads: CASGGTGGSYEQYF. The CDR3 region has the DNA TGTGCCAGCGGCGGGACAGGGGGCTCCTACGAGCAGTACTTC.

This clonotype was seen many times. The gene calls are TRBV29-1 and TRBJ1-2, with D possibly TRBD1 on 6 matching bases. The CDR3 totals 13 residues. Per the germline V gene, CDR1 is SQVTM and CDR2 is ANQGSEA. Trimming stripped 4 bases from V and 0 bases from J, with 9 bases between. The CDR3 nucleotides are TGCAGCGTTGTCGGGACACCTAACTATGGCTACACCTTC. Its translation: CSVVGTPNYGYTF.

The V gene is TRBV12-3 or TRBV12-4, the J gene TRBJ1-2; D is possibly TRBD1 (5 bases). V was cut by 6 bases and J by 7 bases, with 18 bases left in between. The CDR3 is 14 amino acids. Here the CDR3 DNA reads TGTGCCAGCAGCTTACGGCAGGGCCTGGGTGGCTACACCTTC. Its translation: CASSLRQGLGGYTF.

This clonotype was found many times. The V call is TRBV29-1, the J call TRBJ1-1; 7 nucleotides align to TRBD1. The CDR3 has 12 residues. Germline V lookup: CDR1 SQVTM, CDR2 ANQGSEA. J was trimmed by 3 bases and V by 4 bases; bases with no gene match: 2. DNA of the CDR3: TGCAGCGTTGGCAGGGGGGACACTGAAGCTTTCTTT. Translated, it gives CSVGRGDTEAFF.

This clonotype was observed at least ten times. The chain combines TRBV20-1 with TRBJ2-7; D ambiguous. This CDR3 has 11 amino acids. V was trimmed by 3 bases and J by 1 base, leaving 4 bases between them. Germline loops: CDR1 DFQATT, CDR2 SNEGSKA (reference sequence). The CDR3 protein is CSASGSYEQYF. Here the CDR3 DNA reads TGCAGTGCTAGCGGGTCCTACGAGCAGTACTTC.

This clonotype was counted at least ten times. The chain recombines TRBV20-1 with TRBJ1-6; 7 bases align to TRBD1. The junction had 7 bases not matched to a gene; V was cut back by 5 bases and J by 6 bases. The CDR3 totals 14 residues. Germline loops: CDR1 DFQATT, CDR2 SNEGSKA (reference sequence). CDR3 sequence (DNA): TGCAGTGCTTTCACCGGGACAGTTAATTCACCCCTCCACTTT. Its protein product is CSAFTGTVNSPLHF.

This clonotype appeared a few times. V is TRBV10-3 and J is TRBJ2-7, with 8 nucleotides matching TRBD1. The V and J ends lost 5 bases and 5 bases, in that order; junction bases with no gene match: 11. The germline CDR1 and CDR2 sequences are ENHRY and SYGVKD. This CDR3 has 15 amino acids. The CDR3 nucleotides read TGTGCCATCAGTACAGGACAGGGTTTATCCCACGAGCAGTACTTC. Translating gives CAISTGQGLSHEQYF.

The chain combines TRBV27 with TRBJ2-3; the match to TRBD2 covers 12 bases. Per the germline V gene, CDR1 is MNHEY and CDR2 is SMNVEV (reference sequence). This CDR3 is built from 14 residues. Trimming cost V 5 bases and J 6 bases; bases outside gene matches: 3. Written as DNA, the CDR3 is TGTGCCAGCAGTAGACTAGCGGGGGAGGATACGCAGTATTTT. Its translation: CASSRLAGEDTQYF.

This chain connects TRBV12-3 or TRBV12-4 to TRBJ2-1; 7 nucleotides align to TRBD1. This CDR3 has 16 residues. With 3 bases clipped from V and 9 bases from J, the junction kept 14 bases outside the gene matches. CDR3 bases: TGTGCCAGCAGTTTGTATGAGACAGGGTTGTATGGTGAGCAGTTCTTC. It encodes CASSLYETGLYGEQFF.

This clonotype was counted at least ten times. V gene TRBV4-2 combines with J gene TRBJ1-6; 7 nucleotides align to TRBD1. Germline V gene sequence: CDR1 LGHNA, CDR2 YNFKEQ. V lost 0 bases, J lost 10 bases, and 9 bases stayed unmatched. The CDR3 is 16 residues long. The CDR3 sequence is CASSQDIDRVGSPLHF. CDR3 nucleotides: TGTGCCAGCAGCCAAGATATTGACAGGGTGGGGTCACCCCTCCACTTT.

This clonotype was seen only a few times. The V and J genes are TRBV10-3 and TRBJ2-5; 8 nucleotides align to TRBD1. Per germline, CDR1 ENHRY and CDR2 SYGVKD. V was pared by 4 bases and J by 5 bases, with 3 bases of the junction left unmatched. The CDR3 extends over 13 amino acids. As DNA, the CDR3 is TGTGCCATCAGTGCGACAGGGGACGAGACCCAGTACTTC. It yields the protein CAISATGDETQYF.

To note about this clonotype: This may be a read error, as it is one base from a much larger clone. The V and J genes are TRBV20-1 and TRBJ2-4, with no clear D. CDR1 is DFQATT, CDR2 SNEGSKA, per germline (reference sequence). The CDR3 has 16 residues. Deletions cut 5 bases from V and 0 bases from J, with 17 bases between. CDR3 loop: CSAPLWGSEAKNIQYF. CDR3 nucleotides: TGCAGTGCTCCACTCTGGGGATCCGAAGCCAAAAACATTCAGTACTTC.

The chain combines TRBV2 with TRBJ2-5; 7 bases match TRBD2. The CDR3 is made up of 14 amino acids. The germline V gene encodes CDR1 SNHLY and CDR2 FYNNEI. V trimming: 3 bases; J trimming: 4 bases; junction bases outside the gene matches: 5. CDR3 amino acids: CASSEPGRVETQYF. CDR3 nucleotides: TGTGCCAGCAGTGAGCCAGGGAGGGTAGAGACCCAGTACTTC.

In this sample, this clonotype turned up many times. The gene calls are TRBV9 and TRBJ2-2, with D perhaps given as TRBD1 or TRBD2 (5 bases each). With 0 bases removed from V and 5 bases from J, the gap between germline ends came to 11 bases. The CDR3 extends over 15 amino acids. From germline, CDR1 is SGDLS and CDR2 YYNGEE. The chain's CDR3 is CASSVVEGSTGELFF. As DNA, the CDR3 is TGTGCCAGCAGCGTAGTCGAGGGGTCGACCGGGGAGCTGTTTTTT.

In this sample, this clonotype turned up many times. This chain uses TRBV5-1 with TRBJ2-7; perhaps TRBD2 as D (5 bases). Deletions cut 5 bases from V and 2 bases from J, with 8 bases between. CDR3 size: 12 residues. Germline V gene sequence: CDR1 SGHRS, CDR2 YFSETQ. The CDR3 here is CASRGGPYEQYF. CDR3 sequence (DNA): TGCGCCAGCAGAGGAGGTCCCTACGAGCAGTACTTC.

The J gene is TRBJ2-7, the V gene TRBV20-1, with TRBD2 identical over 7 bases. Germline CDR1 and CDR2: DFQATT and SNEGSKA (reference sequence). After removal of 0 bases from V and 5 bases from J, the junction contained 7 bases not matched to a gene. This CDR3 spans 14 amino acids. The CDR3 here is CSARDPRRGNEQYF. DNA of the CDR3: TGCAGTGCTAGAGATCCACGGCGGGGGAACGAGCAGTACTTC.

The chain recombines TRBV7-8 with TRBJ2-5; 10 bases fit TRBD2. The CDR3 covers 15 residues. Germline V CDR1 and CDR2: SGHVS, FQNEAQ. The trim removed 5 bases at V and 5 bases at J, leaving 8 bases unmatched. The chain's CDR3 is CASSRAGGRSETQYF. CDR3 nucleotide sequence: TGTGCCAGCAGCCGAGCGGGGGGGCGGTCGGAGACCCAGTACTTC. Complete variable domain (other parts from reference TRBV7-8 and TRBJ2-5): GAGVSQSPRYKVAKRGQDVALRCDPISGHVSLFWYQQALGQGPEFLTYFQNEAQLDKSGLPSDRFFAERPEGSVSTLKIQRTQQEDSAVYLCASSRAGGRSETQYFGPGTRLLVL.

There are a few counts of this clonotype. This chain links TRBV7-8 with TRBJ2-7; a weak D match, TRBD2 (5 bases). CDR3 length equals 14 residues. With 2 bases removed from V and 2 bases from J, the gap between germline ends came to 10 bases. Germline values: CDR1 SGHVS, CDR2 FQNEAQ. DNA of the CDR3: TGTGCCAGCAGCTTATCGGGAACGGCCTACGAGCAGTACTTC. Translating gives CASSLSGTAYEQYF.

To note about this clonotype: A much larger clone differs by one base, so this may be a read error. The chain combines TRBV25-1 with TRBJ2-7; 10 bases fit TRBD1. V gave up 3 bases and J gave up 2 bases; unmatched junction bases: 4. This CDR3 contains 15 residues. The germline gives CDR1 MGHDK, CDR2 SYGVNS. The CDR3 sequence: CASSDSGTGAYEQYF. The CDR3 coding sequence is TGTGCCAGCAGTGACTCCGGGACAGGGGCCTACGAGCAGTACTTC.

This clonotype was observed many times. The rearrangement links TRBV6-1 to TRBJ2-3; D ambiguous. This CDR3 spans 13 amino acids. Trimming removed 6 bases at V and 1 base at J, with 8 bases between. The germline CDR1 and CDR2 sequences are MNHNS and SASEGT. The CDR3 loop reads CASRQDGTDTQYF. The CDR3, as DNA: TGTGCCAGCAGACAAGACGGCACAGATACGCAGTATTTT.

The genes are TRBV6-1 and TRBJ2-3; 10 bases line up with TRBD2. This CDR3 is built from 16 residues. CDR1 is MNHNS and CDR2 is SASEGT in the germline V gene. V shed 6 bases and J 8 bases; nucleotides not matched to a gene: 14. The CDR3 reads CASSSPGLAGVLTQYF. In nucleotides, the CDR3 is TGTGCCAGCAGCAGCCCGGGGCTAGCGGGGGTGCTTACGCAGTATTTT.

This clonotype was seen a single time. The V call is TRBV6-5, the J call TRBJ2-2; D remains ambiguous. This CDR3 has 15 amino acids. The ends were cut back, 3 bases at V and 4 bases at J, with 12 bases in the middle. Germline values: CDR1 MNHEY, CDR2 SVGAGI. The CDR3, as DNA: TGTGCCAGCAGTTATTCACGTCTCCTCACCGGGGAGCTGTTTTTT. It codes for CASSYSRLLTGELFF.

This rearrangement joins TRBV6-5 to TRBJ2-5; D ambiguous. Germline V gene sequence: CDR1 MNHEY, CDR2 SVGAGI. The V end lost 2 bases, the J end lost 3 bases, and 7 bases lay between the germline ends. CDR3 size: 13 residues. CDR3 nucleotide sequence: TGTGCCAGCAGTTACGGGGTAAAAGAGACCCAGTACTTC. Its protein is CASSYGVKETQYF.

In this sample, this clonotype turned up many times. The genes are TRBV20-1 and TRBJ2-2; maybe TRBD2 (5 bases). The CDR3 contains 15 residues. V gave up 3 bases and J gave up 4 bases, with 15 bases separating them. CDR1 is DFQATT, CDR2 SNEGSKA, per germline (reference sequence). Here the CDR3 DNA reads TGCAGTGCTAGGTATACTAGTTCGATCACCGGGGAGCTGTTTTTT. Its translation: CSARYTSSITGELFF.

This clonotype was detected many times. V is TRBV5-6 and J is TRBJ2-7, with 8 bases aligning to TRBD1. This CDR3 comprises 15 residues. The V segment lost 4 bases and the J segment 4 bases; nucleotides outside the gene matches: 10. Germline lookup yields CDR1 SGHDT and CDR2 YYEEEE. CDR3 sequence reads: CASSVGGQAAYEQYF. The CDR3 DNA is TGTGCCAGCAGCGTTGGGGGACAGGCTGCGTACGAGCAGTACTTC.